This TCR beta chain appears in the sequencing data of a study of T cell changes during pregnancy in multiple sclerosis. Profiled with immunoSEQ multiplex PCR; TCRdb holds only in-frame clones, not every one. The profile shows around 70,000 clones, around 90% of them singletons. Germline CDR1 MNHEY, CDR2 SVGAGI. The CDR3 has 15 residues. V lost 5 bases and J lost 3, with 15 bases in between. The source is a female donor with multiple sclerosis, enrolled in a pregnancy study. The rearrangement uses TRBV6-5 and TRBJ2-3; D is unclear. The sample consisted of CD4+ T cells from peripheral blood mononuclear cells, taken after pregnancy. Here the CDR3 DNA reads TGTGCCAGCAGTCCCCTCACGGTCCGGACAGATACGCAGTATTTT. This gives the protein CASSPLTVRTDTQYF.